These T cell receptor beta chains were read from a single sample in a study of cytomegalovirus exposure and HLA in healthy donors. The method was immunoSEQ multiplex PCR; TCRdb's version includes in-frame clones alone and lacks a portion of them. The table has over 110,000 clones, 78% seen once. Sequenced material: PBMCs. The receptors here all came from a woman between 18 and 29 years old in good health and CMV-seropositive. CDR3s include the opening cysteine and the closing phenylalanine or tryptophan. The D gene is left open where the match is weak. Clone size is given for some rows only: seen once, a few or many times, or a class if the clone is expanded.

v_gene: TRBV29-1; d_gene: -; j_gene: TRBJ2-4; abundance: -; CDR3aa: CSVVGQGAKNIQYF; CDR3nt: TGCAGCGTTGTTGGGCAGGGAGCCAAAAACATTCAGTACTTC
v_gene: TRBV2; d_gene: TRBD1; j_gene: TRBJ1-4; abundance: -; CDR3aa: CASSEQGQGATNEKLFF; CDR3nt: TGTGCCAGCAGTGAGCAGGGACAGGGGGCAACTAATGAAAAACTGTTTTTT
v_gene: TRBV4-1; d_gene: -; j_gene: TRBJ2-7; abundance: -; CDR3aa: CASSQGGQVFSEQYF; CDR3nt: TGCGCCAGCAGCCAAGGGGGGCAGGTCTTCTCCGAGCAGTACTTC
v_gene: TRBV10-1; d_gene: -; j_gene: TRBJ2-2; abundance: -; CDR3aa: CASSDRDRGELFF; CDR3nt: TGCGCCAGCAGTGACAGGGATCGCGGGGAGCTGTTTTTT
v_gene: TRBV18; d_gene: -; j_gene: TRBJ2-6; abundance: few; CDR3aa: CASSPWEGTHSGANVLTF; CDR3nt: TGTGCCAGCTCACCGTGGGAAGGGACTCACTCTGGGGCCAACGTCCTGACTTTC
v_gene: TRBV7-2; d_gene: -; j_gene: TRBJ1-5; abundance: -; CDR3aa: CASSAQPGGNQPQHF; CDR3nt: TGTGCCAGCAGCGCTCAGCCAGGGGGCAATCAGCCCCAGCATTTT
v_gene: TRBV13; d_gene: TRBD1; j_gene: TRBJ1-2; abundance: -; CDR3aa: CASSPRQGKVFGYTF; CDR3nt: TGTGCCAGCAGCCCCCGACAGGGTAAAGTCTTTGGCTACACCTTC
v_gene: TRBV6-6; d_gene: -; j_gene: TRBJ1-5; abundance: -; CDR3aa: CASSYSEGWGNQPQHF; CDR3nt: TGTGCCAGCAGTTACTCGGAGGGGTGGGGCAATCAGCCCCAGCATTTT
v_gene: TRBV6-6; d_gene: -; j_gene: TRBJ1-3; abundance: -; CDR3aa: CASSYYGGKGNTIYF; CDR3nt: TGTGCCAGCAGTTACTACGGGGGTAAAGGAAACACCATATATTTT
v_gene: TRBV11-2; d_gene: -; j_gene: TRBJ2-1; abundance: -; CDR3aa: CASSPRLDSAEQFF; CDR3nt: TGTGCCAGCAGCCCGCGACTAGATTCGGCTGAGCAGTTCTTC
v_gene: TRBV9; d_gene: -; j_gene: TRBJ2-3; abundance: -; CDR3aa: CASSAGVGTDTQYF; CDR3nt: TGTGCCAGCAGCGCCGGAGTTGGCACAGATACGCAGTATTTT
v_gene: TRBV6-1; d_gene: TRBD1; j_gene: TRBJ1-5; abundance: -; CDR3aa: CASEGQGSNQPQHF; CDR3nt: TGTGCCAGCGAGGGACAGGGAAGCAATCAGCCCCAGCATTTT
v_gene: TRBV27; d_gene: -; j_gene: TRBJ2-3; abundance: -; CDR3aa: CASISRARDTQYF; CDR3nt: TGTGCCAGCATTAGCAGGGCTCGGGATACGCAGTATTTT
v_gene: TRBV9; d_gene: TRBD2; j_gene: TRBJ2-1; abundance: -; CDR3aa: CASSVDSGPYNEQFF; CDR3nt: TGTGCCAGCAGCGTAGATAGCGGGCCCTACAATGAGCAGTTCTTC
v_gene: TRBV28; d_gene: -; j_gene: TRBJ1-1; abundance: -; CDR3aa: CASSPRRMNTEAFF; CDR3nt: TGTGCCAGCAGTCCCCGGCGGATGAACACTGAAGCTTTCTTT
v_gene: TRBV7-6; d_gene: -; j_gene: TRBJ1-3; abundance: -; CDR3aa: CASSITASGNTIYF; CDR3nt: TGTGCCAGCAGCATTACTGCCTCTGGAAACACCATATATTTT
v_gene: TRBV7-9; d_gene: TRBD1; j_gene: TRBJ1-1; abundance: few; CDR3aa: CASSPLRQGMNTEAFF; CDR3nt: TGTGCCAGCAGCCCGTTAAGACAGGGCATGAACACTGAAGCTTTCTTT
v_gene: TRBV5-1; d_gene: TRBD1; j_gene: TRBJ2-3; abundance: -; CDR3aa: CASSLQGAADTQYF; CDR3nt: TGCGCCAGCAGCCTACAGGGGGCCGCAGATACGCAGTATTTT
v_gene: TRBV19; d_gene: -; j_gene: TRBJ1-6; abundance: -; CDR3aa: CASSLQGSYNSPLHF; CDR3nt: TGTGCCAGTAGTTTACAGGGTTCCTATAATTCACCCCTCCACTTT
v_gene: TRBV5-1; d_gene: TRBD1; j_gene: TRBJ1-6; abundance: -; CDR3aa: CASSLVTGGNSPLHF; CDR3nt: TGCGCCAGCAGCTTGGTCACAGGGGGGAATTCACCCCTCCACTTT
v_gene: TRBV18; d_gene: -; j_gene: TRBJ2-6; abundance: -; CDR3aa: CASSPRPGQSSGANVLTF; CDR3nt: TGTGCCAGCTCACCCCGGCCCGGACAGAGCTCTGGGGCCAACGTCCTGACTTTC
v_gene: TRBV7-8; d_gene: -; j_gene: TRBJ1-4; abundance: -; CDR3aa: CASSSTSSRKNEKLFF; CDR3nt: TGTGCCAGCAGCTCAACTTCTTCTAGGAAAAATGAAAAACTGTTTTTT
v_gene: TRBV11-2; d_gene: TRBD2; j_gene: TRBJ2-5; abundance: -; CDR3aa: CASRQEVAGLQETQYF; CDR3nt: TGTGCCAGCAGACAGGAGGTAGCGGGGCTCCAAGAGACCCAGTACTTC
v_gene: TRBV7-2; d_gene: TRBD2; j_gene: TRBJ2-3; abundance: -; CDR3aa: CASSFGLALTDTQYF; CDR3nt: TGTGCCAGCAGCTTTGGACTAGCGTTAACGGATACGCAGTATTTT
v_gene: TRBV9; d_gene: -; j_gene: TRBJ1-2; abundance: -; CDR3aa: CASSGNREWDYGYTF; CDR3nt: TGTGCCAGCAGCGGCAACAGGGAATGGGACTATGGCTACACCTTC
v_gene: TRBV14; d_gene: -; j_gene: TRBJ2-6; abundance: -; CDR3aa: CASSQDYNSGANVLTF; CDR3nt: TGTGCCAGCAGCCAAGATTATAACTCTGGGGCCAACGTCCTGACTTTC